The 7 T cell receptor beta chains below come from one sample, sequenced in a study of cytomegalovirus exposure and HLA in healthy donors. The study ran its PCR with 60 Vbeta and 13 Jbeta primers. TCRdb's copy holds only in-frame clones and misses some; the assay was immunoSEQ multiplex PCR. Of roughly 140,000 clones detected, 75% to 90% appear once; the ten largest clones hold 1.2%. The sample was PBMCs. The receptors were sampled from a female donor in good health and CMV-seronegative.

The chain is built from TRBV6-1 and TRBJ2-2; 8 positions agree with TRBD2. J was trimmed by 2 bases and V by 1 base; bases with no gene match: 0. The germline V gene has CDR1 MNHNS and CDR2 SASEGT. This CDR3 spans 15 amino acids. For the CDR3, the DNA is TGTGCCAGCAGTGAAGTAGCGGGAAACACCGGGGAGCTGTTTTTT. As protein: CASSEVAGNTGELFF.

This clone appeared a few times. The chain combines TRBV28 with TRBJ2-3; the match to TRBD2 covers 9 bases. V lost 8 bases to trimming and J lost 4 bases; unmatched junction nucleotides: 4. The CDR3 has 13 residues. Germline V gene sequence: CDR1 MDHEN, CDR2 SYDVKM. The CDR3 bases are TGTGCCAGCTATAGCGGGAGTCCAGATACGCAGTATTTT. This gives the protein CASYSGSPDTQYF.

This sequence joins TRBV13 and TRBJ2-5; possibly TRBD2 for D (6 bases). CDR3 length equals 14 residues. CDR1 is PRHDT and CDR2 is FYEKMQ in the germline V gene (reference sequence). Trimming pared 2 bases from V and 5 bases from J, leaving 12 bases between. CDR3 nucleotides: TGTGCCAGCAGCTTAACGGACCGGGGGGAGACCCAGTACTTC. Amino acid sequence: CASSLTDRGETQYF.

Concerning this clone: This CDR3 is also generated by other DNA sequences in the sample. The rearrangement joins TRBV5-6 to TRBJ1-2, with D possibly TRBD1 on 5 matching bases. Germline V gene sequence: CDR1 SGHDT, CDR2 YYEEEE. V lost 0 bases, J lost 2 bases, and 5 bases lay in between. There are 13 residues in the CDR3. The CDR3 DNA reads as TGTGCCAGCAGCTTGGGACAGAACTATGGCTACACCTTC. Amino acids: CASSLGQNYGYTF.

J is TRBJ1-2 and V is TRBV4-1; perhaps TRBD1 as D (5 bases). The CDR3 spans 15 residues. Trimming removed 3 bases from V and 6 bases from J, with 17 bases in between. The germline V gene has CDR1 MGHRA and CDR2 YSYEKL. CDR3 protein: CASSQRRDGVDGYTF. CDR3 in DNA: TGCGCCAGCAGCCAGCGCAGGGATGGGGTTGATGGCTACACCTTC.

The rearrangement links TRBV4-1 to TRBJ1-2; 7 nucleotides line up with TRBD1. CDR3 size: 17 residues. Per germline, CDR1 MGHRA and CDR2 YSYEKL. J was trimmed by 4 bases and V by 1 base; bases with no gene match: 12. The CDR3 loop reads CASSQAGGGRVSYGYTF. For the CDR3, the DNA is TGCGCCAGCAGCCAAGCAGGGGGTGGAAGGGTATCCTATGGCTACACCTTC.

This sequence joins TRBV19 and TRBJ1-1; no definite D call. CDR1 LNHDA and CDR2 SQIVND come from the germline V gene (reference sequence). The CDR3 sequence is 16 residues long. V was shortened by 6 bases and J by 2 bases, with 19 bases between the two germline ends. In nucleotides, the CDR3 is TGTGCCAGTAGATCAGTTCGTTTTCGCGGAAACACTGAAGCTTTCTTT. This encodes CASRSVRFRGNTEAFF.